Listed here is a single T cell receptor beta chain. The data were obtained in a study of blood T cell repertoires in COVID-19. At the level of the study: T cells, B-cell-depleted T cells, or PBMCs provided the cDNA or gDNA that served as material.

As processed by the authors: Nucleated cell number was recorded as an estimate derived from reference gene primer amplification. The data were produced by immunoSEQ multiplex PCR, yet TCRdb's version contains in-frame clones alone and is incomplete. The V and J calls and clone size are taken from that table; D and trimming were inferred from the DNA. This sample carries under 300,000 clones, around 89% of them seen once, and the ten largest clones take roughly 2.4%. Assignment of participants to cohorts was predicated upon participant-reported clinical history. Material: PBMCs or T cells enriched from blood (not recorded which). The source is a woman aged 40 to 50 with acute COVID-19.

The DNA of the CDR3 is TGTGCCAGCACAAGGACAGGGGATACCTACAATGAGCAGTTCTTC. This gives the protein CASTRTGDTYNEQFF. V is TRBV25-1 and J is TRBJ2-1; the match to TRBD1 covers 9 bases. CDR1 is MGHDK, CDR2 SYGVNS, per germline. V dropped 7 bases and J dropped 2; count of bases not matched to a gene: 6. The CDR3 length is 15 residues.